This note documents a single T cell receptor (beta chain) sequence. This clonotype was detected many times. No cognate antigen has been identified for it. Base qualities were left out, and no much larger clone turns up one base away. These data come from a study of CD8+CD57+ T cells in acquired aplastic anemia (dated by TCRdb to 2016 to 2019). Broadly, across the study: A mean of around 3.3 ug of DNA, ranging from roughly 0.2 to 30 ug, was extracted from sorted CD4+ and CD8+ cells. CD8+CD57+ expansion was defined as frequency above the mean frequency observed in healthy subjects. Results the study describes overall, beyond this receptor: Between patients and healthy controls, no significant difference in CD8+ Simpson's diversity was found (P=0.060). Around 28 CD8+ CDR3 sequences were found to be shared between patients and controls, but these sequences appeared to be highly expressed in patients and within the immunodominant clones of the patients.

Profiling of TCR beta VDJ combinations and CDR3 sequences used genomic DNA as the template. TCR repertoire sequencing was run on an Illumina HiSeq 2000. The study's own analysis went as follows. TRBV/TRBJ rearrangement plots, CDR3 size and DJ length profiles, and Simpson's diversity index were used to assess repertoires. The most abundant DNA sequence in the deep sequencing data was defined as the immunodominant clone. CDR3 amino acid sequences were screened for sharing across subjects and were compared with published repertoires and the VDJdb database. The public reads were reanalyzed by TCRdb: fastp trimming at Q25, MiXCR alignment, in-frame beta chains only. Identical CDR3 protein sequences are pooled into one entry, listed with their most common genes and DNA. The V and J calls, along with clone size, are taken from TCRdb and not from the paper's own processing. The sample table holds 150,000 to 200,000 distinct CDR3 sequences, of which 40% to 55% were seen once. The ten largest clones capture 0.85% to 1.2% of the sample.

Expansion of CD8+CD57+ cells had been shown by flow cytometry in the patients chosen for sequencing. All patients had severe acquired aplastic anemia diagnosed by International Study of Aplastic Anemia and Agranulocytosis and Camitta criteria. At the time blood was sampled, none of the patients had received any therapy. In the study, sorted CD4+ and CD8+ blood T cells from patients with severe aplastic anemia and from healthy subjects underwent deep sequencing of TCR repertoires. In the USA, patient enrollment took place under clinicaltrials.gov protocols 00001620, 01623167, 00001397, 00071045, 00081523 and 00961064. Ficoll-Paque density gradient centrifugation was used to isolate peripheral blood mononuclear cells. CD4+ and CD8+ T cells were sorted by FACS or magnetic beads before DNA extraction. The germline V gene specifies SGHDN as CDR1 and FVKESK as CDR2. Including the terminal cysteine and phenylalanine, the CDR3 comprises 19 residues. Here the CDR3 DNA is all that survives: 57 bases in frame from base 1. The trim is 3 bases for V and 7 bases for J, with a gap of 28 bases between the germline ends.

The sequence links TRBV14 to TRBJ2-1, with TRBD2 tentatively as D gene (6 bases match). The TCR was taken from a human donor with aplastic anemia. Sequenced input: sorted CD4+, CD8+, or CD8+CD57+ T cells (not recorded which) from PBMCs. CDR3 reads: CASSQSGPQREVGRNEQFF. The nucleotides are TGTGCCAGCAGCCAGAGTGGCCCCCAGAGGGAGGTAGGAAGAAATGAGCAGTTCTTC.